This T cell receptor beta chain is from a study of cytomegalovirus exposure and HLA in healthy donors. The CDR3 is 16 amino acids. Looked up from germline, CDR1 is SGHRS and CDR2 is YFSETQ. In the case of this clone: Its antigen remains unidentified.

The PCR contained 60 Vbeta and 13 Jbeta primers. Repertoires were generated with immunoSEQ multiplex PCR, while TCRdb's copy carries only in-frame clones and drops some. Of just over 200,000 clones listed, roughly 68% were seen once; the top ten hold about 3%. Whole-study results and caveats: Accurate prediction of most subjects' HLA-A and HLA-B alleles from TCR beta sequences was reported. Apart from CMV serostatus, no immune exposure information was available. Reports showed the classifier diagnosing cytomegalovirus status with high specificity and sensitivity. The CMV antigen specificity of a few CMV-associated chains was confirmed through in vitro analysis.

The source is a man aged 40-49 years in good health and CMV-seropositive. The sequenced sample consisted of PBMCs. The V call is TRBV5-1, the J call TRBJ2-5; 12 positions agree with TRBD1. The end of the DNA is better explained by TRBJ2-7, so the J call may be wrong. The CDR3 spells CASSHTGTGGSYEQYF. The CDR3 coding sequence is TGCGCCAGCAGCCATACCGGGACAGGGGGCTCTTACGAGCAGTACTTC.